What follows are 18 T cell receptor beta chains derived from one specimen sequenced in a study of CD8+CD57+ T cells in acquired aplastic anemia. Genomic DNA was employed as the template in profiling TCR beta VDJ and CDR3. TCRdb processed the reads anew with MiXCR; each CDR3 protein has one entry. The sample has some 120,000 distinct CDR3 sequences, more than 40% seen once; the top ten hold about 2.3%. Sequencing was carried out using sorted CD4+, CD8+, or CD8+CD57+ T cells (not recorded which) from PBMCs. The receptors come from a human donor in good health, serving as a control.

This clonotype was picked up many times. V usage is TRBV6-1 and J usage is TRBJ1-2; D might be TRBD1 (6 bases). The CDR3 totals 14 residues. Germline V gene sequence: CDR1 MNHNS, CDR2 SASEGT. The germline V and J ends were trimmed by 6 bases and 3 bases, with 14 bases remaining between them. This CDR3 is CASRGGNNDYGYTF. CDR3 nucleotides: TGTGCCAGCAGAGGGGGGAATAACGACTATGGCTACACCTTC.

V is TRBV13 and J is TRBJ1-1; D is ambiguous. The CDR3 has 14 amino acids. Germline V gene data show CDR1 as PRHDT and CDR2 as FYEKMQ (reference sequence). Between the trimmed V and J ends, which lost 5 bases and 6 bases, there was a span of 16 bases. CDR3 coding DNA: TGTGCCAGCAGCGGCGGACGGGTGGGCGCTGAAGCTTTCTTT. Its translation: CASSGGRVGAEAFF. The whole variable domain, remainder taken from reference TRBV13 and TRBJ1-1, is AAGVIQSPRHLIKEKRETATLKCYPIPRHDTVYWYQQGPGQDPQFLISFYEKMQSDKGSIPDRFSAQQFSDYHSELNMSSLELGDSALYFCASSGGRVGAEAFFGQGTRLTVV.

The CDR3 loop reads CASLDSDLRRSPLHF. CDR3 in DNA: TGTGCCAGCTTGGACAGTGACTTACGACGGTCACCCCTCCACTTT. The chain uses TRBV2 and TRBJ1-6; D perhaps matches TRBD1 (6 bases). The V gene lost 8 bases and the J gene lost 10 bases, with 21 bases spanning the gap. CDR3 length: 15 residues. Germline V gene data show CDR1 as SNHLY and CDR2 as FYNNEI.

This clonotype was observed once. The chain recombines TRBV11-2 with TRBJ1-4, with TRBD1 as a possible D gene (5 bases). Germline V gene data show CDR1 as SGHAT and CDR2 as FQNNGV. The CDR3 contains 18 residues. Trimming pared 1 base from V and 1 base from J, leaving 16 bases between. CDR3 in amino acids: CASSLVRQGSVTNEKLFF. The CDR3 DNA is TGTGCCAGCAGCTTAGTCCGGCAGGGTTCTGTAACTAATGAAAAACTGTTTTTT.

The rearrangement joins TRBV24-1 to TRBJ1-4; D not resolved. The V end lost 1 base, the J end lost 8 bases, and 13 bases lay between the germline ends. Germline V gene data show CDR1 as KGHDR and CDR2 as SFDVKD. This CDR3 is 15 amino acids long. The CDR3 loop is CATSDLNSLGEKLFF. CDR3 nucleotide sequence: TGTGCCACCAGTGATTTAAACAGTTTAGGGGAAAAACTGTTTTTT.

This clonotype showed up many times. Written as DNA, the CDR3 is TGTGCCAGCAGCGTAGATAGCGGGGGGTTCCCAGAGACCCAGTACTTC. Protein: CASSVDSGGFPETQYF. The chain has TRBV9 and TRBJ2-5; 10 bases align to TRBD2. The trim removed 0 bases at V and 4 bases at J, leaving 6 bases unmatched. Per germline, CDR1 SGDLS and CDR2 YYNGEE. The CDR3 has 16 amino acids.

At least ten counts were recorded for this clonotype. The CDR3 DNA follows: TGTGCCAGCAGCCAAGTCGGGACAGGGCGTAACTATGGCTACACCTTC. Protein product: CASSQVGTGRNYGYTF. The chain has TRBV14 and TRBJ1-2; 9 bases line up with TRBD1. CDR3 length: 16 residues. CDR1 and CDR2 from the germline V gene are SGHDN and FVKESK. The V segment lost 1 base and the J segment 1 base; nucleotides outside the gene matches: 4.

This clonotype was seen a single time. The CDR3 reads CASRNSGGEKLFF. The CDR3 nucleotides are TGTGCCAGCCGGAATTCTGGGGGGGAAAAACTGTTTTTT. The chain carries TRBV25-1 and TRBJ1-4; tentatively, D is TRBD1 (5 bases). V was clipped by 8 bases and J by 8 bases, with 15 bases between them. Germline lookup yields CDR1 MGHDK and CDR2 SYGVNS. The CDR3 spans 13 residues.

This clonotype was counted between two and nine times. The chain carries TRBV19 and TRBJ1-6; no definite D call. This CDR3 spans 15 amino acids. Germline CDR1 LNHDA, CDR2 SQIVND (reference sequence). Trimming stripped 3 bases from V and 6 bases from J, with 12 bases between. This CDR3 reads CASSIRPQRNSPLHF. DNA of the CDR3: TGTGCCAGTAGTATTCGGCCCCAACGTAATTCACCCCTCCACTTT.

This chain's CDR3 is CASSQSLGVEETQYF. DNA for the CDR3: TGTGCCAGCTCACAGAGTTTAGGAGTGGAAGAGACCCAGTACTTC. The chain combines TRBV18 with TRBJ2-5; D is unresolved. CDR1 and CDR2 (germline): KGHSH, LQKENI. Trimming removed 4 bases at V and 3 bases at J, with 15 bases between. The CDR3 is 15 residues long.

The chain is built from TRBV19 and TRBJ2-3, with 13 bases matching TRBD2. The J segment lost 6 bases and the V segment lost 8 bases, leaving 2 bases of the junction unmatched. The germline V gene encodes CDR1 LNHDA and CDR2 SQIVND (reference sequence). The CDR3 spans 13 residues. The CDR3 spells CASGLAGVDTQYF. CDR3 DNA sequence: TGTGCCAGTGGACTAGCGGGAGTCGATACGCAGTATTTT.

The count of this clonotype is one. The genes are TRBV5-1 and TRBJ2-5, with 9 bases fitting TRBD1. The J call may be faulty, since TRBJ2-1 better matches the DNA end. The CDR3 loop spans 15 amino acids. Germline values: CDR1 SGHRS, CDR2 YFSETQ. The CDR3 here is CASSLGQGGYNEQFF. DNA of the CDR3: TGCGCCAGCAGCTTGGGACAGGGGGGCTACAATGAGCAGTTCTTC.

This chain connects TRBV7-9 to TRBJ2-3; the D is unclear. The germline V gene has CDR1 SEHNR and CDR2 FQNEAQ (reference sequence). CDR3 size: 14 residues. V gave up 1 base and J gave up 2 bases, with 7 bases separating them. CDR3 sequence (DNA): TGTGCCAGCAGCTTAGGCGATTTCACAGATACGCAGTATTTT. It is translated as CASSLGDFTDTQYF.

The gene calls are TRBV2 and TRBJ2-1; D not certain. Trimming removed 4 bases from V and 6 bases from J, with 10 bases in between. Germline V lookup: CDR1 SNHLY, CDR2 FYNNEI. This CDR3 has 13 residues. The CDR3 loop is CASSARPGNEQFF. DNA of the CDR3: TGTGCCAGCAGTGCAAGGCCGGGCAATGAGCAGTTCTTC.

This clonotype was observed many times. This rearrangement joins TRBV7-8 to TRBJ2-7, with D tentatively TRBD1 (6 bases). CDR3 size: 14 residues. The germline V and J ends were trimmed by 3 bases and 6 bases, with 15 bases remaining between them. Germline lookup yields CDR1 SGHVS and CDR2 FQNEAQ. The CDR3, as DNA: TGTGCCAGCAGCTTCAGGGGACCGGTCGGCGAGCAGTACGTC. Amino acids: CASSFRGPVGEQYV.

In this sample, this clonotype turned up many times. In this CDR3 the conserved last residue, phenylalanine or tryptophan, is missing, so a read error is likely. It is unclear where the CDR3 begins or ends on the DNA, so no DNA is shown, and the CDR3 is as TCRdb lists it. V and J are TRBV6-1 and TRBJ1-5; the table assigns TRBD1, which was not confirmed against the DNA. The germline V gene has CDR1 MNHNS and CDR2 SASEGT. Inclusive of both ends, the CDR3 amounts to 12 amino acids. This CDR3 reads CASSDTRGRKVV.

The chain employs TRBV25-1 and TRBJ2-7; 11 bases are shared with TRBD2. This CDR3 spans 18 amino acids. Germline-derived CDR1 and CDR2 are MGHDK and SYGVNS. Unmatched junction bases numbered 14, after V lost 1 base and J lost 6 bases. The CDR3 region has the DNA TGTGCCAGCAGTGAATTAGGTAGCGGGGGGGGCCGGACAAGCGAGCAGTACTTC. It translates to CASSELGSGGGRTSEQYF.

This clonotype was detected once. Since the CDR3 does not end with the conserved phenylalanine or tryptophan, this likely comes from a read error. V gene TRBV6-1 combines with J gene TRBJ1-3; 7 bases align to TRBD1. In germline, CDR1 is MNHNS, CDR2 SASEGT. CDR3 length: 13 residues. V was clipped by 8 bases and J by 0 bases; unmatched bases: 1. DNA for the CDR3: TGTGCCAGCCACAGGGGCTCTGGAAACACCATATATCTT. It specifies CASHRGSGNTIYL.